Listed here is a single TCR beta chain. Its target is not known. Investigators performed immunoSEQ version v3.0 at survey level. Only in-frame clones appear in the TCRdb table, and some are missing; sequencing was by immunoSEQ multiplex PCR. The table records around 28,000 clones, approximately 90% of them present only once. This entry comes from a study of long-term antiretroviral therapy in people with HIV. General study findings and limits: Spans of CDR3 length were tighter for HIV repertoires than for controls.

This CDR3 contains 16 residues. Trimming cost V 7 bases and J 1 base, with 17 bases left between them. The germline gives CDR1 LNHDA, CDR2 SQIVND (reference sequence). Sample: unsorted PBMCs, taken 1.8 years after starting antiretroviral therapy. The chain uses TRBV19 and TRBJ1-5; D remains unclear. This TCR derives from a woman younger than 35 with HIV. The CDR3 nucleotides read TGTGCCAGTACCACGGGTCGAGGGCTGAGCAATCAGCCCCAGCATTTT. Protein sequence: CASTTGRGLSNQPQHF.